This passage covers 6 T cell receptor beta chains from one sample sequenced in a study of radiotherapy plus CTLA-4 blockade in lung cancer. Produced via immunoSEQ multiplex PCR; TCRdb's table is partial and in-frame only. The repertoire holds 60,000 to 85,000 clones, with approximately 86% as singletons. This material consisted of peripheral blood, taken from a patient treated with radiotherapy plus ipilimumab. The receptors were gathered from a human donor with non-small cell lung cancer who had stable disease on radiotherapy plus ipilimumab.

The J gene is TRBJ2-5, the V gene TRBV29-1, with TRBD2 as a possible D gene (5 bases). The CDR3 is 13 amino acids. V was shortened by 7 bases and J by 5 bases, with 17 bases between the two germline ends. Germline assignment: CDR1 SQVTM and CDR2 ANQGSEA. The CDR3 DNA sequence: TGCAGCGCAACGGCCCTAGCTGGCGAGACCCAGTACTTC. Translating it yields CSATALAGETQYF.

The chain combines TRBV7-2 with TRBJ1-3, with D maybe TRBD1 (6 bases). The V and J ends lost 1 base and 0 bases respectively, with 19 bases between them. This CDR3 is 19 amino acids long. Germline CDR1 and CDR2: SGHTA and FQGNSA. CDR3 bases: TGTGCCAGCAGCTTAGTGCAGGGGATTAAAACCTACTCTGGAAACACCATATATTTT. The encoded protein is CASSLVQGIKTYSGNTIYF.

This chain uses TRBV7-9 with TRBJ2-3, with D perhaps TRBD1 or TRBD2 (7 bases each). The germline CDR1 and CDR2 sequences are SEHNR and FQNEAQ (reference sequence). Trimming stripped 4 bases from V and 2 bases from J, with 13 bases between. The length of the CDR3 is 15 residues. CDR3 loop: CASSSRGGVTDTQYF. The CDR3 region has the DNA TGTGCCAGCAGCTCCAGGGGGGGGGTCACAGATACGCAGTATTTT.

This clone was counted between two and nine times. The chain employs TRBV28 and TRBJ1-2, with TRBD1 matching 8 bases. Germline CDR1 reads MDHEN; CDR2 reads SYDVKM. After removal of 6 bases from V and 5 bases from J, the junction contained 5 bases not matched to a gene. The CDR3 length is 13 residues. The chain's CDR3 is CASRQQGEYGYTF. CDR3 bases: TGTGCCAGCAGGCAACAGGGGGAATATGGCTACACCTTC.

The J gene is TRBJ2-7, the V gene TRBV29-1; possibly TRBD1 or TRBD2 for D (5 bases each). This CDR3 contains 13 residues. Germline V gene data show CDR1 as SQVTM and CDR2 as ANQGSEA. The V end was cut by 5 bases, the J end by 0 bases, with 11 bases between. CDR3: CSVLLGTSYEQYF. CDR3 nucleotides: TGCAGCGTTCTACTAGGGACCTCCTACGAGCAGTACTTC.

This chain links TRBV11-2 with TRBJ1-1, with D hard to call. There are 14 residues in the CDR3. The ends were cut back, 1 base at V and 5 bases at J, with 11 bases in the middle. Germline values: CDR1 SGHAT, CDR2 FQNNGV. DNA for the CDR3: TGTGCCAGCAGCTTAGTGGTAGGGCAAACTGAAGCTTTCTTT. Amino acids: CASSLVVGQTEAFF.